The present T cell receptor beta chain was sequenced within a study of CD8 T cells in ankylosing spondylitis. The germline V gene has CDR1 LGHNA and CDR2 YNFKEQ. The CDR3 covers 19 residues. Unmatched junction bases numbered 7, after V lost 0 bases and J lost 0 bases. TCRdb re-called the 5' RACE reads through MiXCR, storing one row per CDR3 protein. Among more than 250,000 distinct CDR3 sequences listed, less than 9.5% were seen once. A remark on this clonotype: Antigen: not known.

Whole-study findings and limits: A TCR beta motif made of eight highly homologous variants seemed typical of ankylosing spondylitis blood.

The material sequenced was blood, either unsorted or a sorted T cell fraction (not recorded which). The rearrangement joins TRBV4-2 to TRBJ2-6; 8 bases align to TRBD1. The sequence came from a male donor with ankylosing spondylitis. The CDR3 protein is CASSQDSGGGYSGANVLTF. CDR3 sequence (DNA): TGTGCCAGCAGCCAAGATTCAGGGGGCGGCTACTCTGGGGCCAACGTCCTGACTTTC.